Listed here are 17 T cell receptor beta chains from one sample, sequenced in a study of cytomegalovirus exposure and HLA in healthy donors. Method: immunoSEQ multiplex PCR; TCRdb's copy keeps in-frame clones and lacks some. The sample carries approximately 120,000 clones, just under 95% recorded once. Sequences were obtained from PBMCs. These receptors came from a woman aged 18 to 35 in good health and CMV-seronegative.

The chain recombines TRBV6-1 with TRBJ2-7; 9 bases align to TRBD1. The CDR3 length is 14 residues. CDR1 is MNHNS, CDR2 SASEGT, per germline. The V segment lost 6 bases and the J segment 4 bases; nucleotides outside the gene matches: 7. CDR3 sequence reads: CASRKQGAGYEQYF. CDR3 nucleotides: TGTGCCAGCAGAAAACAGGGGGCCGGGTACGAGCAGTACTTC.

The V call is TRBV6-1, the J call TRBJ2-3, with TRBD2 as a possible D gene (5 bases). The V gene's germline CDR1 is MNHNS and CDR2 SASEGT. The CDR3 runs to 14 residues. V was shortened by 6 bases and J by 6 bases, with 16 bases between the two germline ends. In nucleotides, the CDR3 is TGTGCCAGCAGCGCGGGCCCTAGGTACGATACGCAGTATTTT. This sequence encodes CASSAGPRYDTQYF.

The CDR3 reads CASSVEDEQFF. The CDR3, as DNA: TGTGCCAGCAGCGTCGAGGATGAGCAGTTCTTC. The J gene is TRBJ2-1, the V gene TRBV7-8; unclear D gene. Per the germline V gene, CDR1 is SGHVS and CDR2 is FQNEAQ. The ends were cut back, 5 bases at V and 8 bases at J, with 7 bases in the middle. The CDR3 extends over 11 amino acids.

The chain is built from TRBV11-2 and TRBJ2-1; D is possibly TRBD1 (5 bases). The CDR3 sequence is 13 residues long. The V and J ends lost 3 bases and 4 bases respectively, with 7 bases between them. CDR1 is SGHAT, CDR2 FQNNGV, per germline. The CDR3 reads CASSFGAYNEQFF. The CDR3 DNA is TGTGCCAGCAGCTTTGGGGCTTACAATGAGCAGTTCTTC.

This chain uses TRBV30 with TRBJ1-1; a weak D match, TRBD1 (6 bases). The CDR3 is made up of 13 amino acids. Trimming pared 4 bases from V and 1 base from J, leaving 10 bases between. Germline loops: CDR1 GTSNPN, CDR2 SVGIG (reference sequence). Written as DNA, the CDR3 is TGTGCCTGGAACAGGGATCCGAACACTGAAGCTTTCTTT. Amino acids: CAWNRDPNTEAFF.

The chain joins TRBV10-1 to TRBJ2-2, with 9 positions matching TRBD2. In germline, CDR1 is WNHNN, CDR2 SYGVQD (reference sequence). The CDR3 spans 17 residues. With V trimmed by 0 bases and J by 0 bases, 2 bases remained unmatched. The chain's CDR3 is CASSESGLATNTGELFF. In nucleotides, the CDR3 is TGCGCCAGCAGTGAGTCGGGACTAGCAACGAACACCGGGGAGCTGTTTTTT.

The rearrangement joins TRBV9 to TRBJ2-7; 11 nucleotides align to TRBD1. Germline V gene data show CDR1 as SGDLS and CDR2 as YYNGEE. Unmatched junction bases numbered 7, after V lost 4 bases and J lost 4 bases. The CDR3 loop spans 15 amino acids. The CDR3 bases are TGTGCCAGCAGCCTAGGACAGGGGGCACCGTACGAGCAGTACTTC. Translating gives CASSLGQGAPYEQYF.

V gene TRBV18 combines with J gene TRBJ1-2; 9 bases map to TRBD1. The CDR3 has 16 amino acids. Germline trimming cut 3 bases from V and 3 bases from J; bases unmatched to any gene: 8. The germline gives CDR1 KGHSH, CDR2 LQKENI. The DNA for the CDR3 is TGTGCCAGCTCACCTCCAGAGACAGGGGGGGACTATGGCTACACCTTC. Protein: CASSPPETGGDYGYTF.

This clone was observed a single time. The chain has TRBV4-1 and TRBJ2-7, with D hard to call. The CDR3 has 12 residues. The V gene lost 1 base and the J gene lost 7 bases, with 8 bases spanning the gap. Germline CDR1 is MGHRA and CDR2 is YSYEKL. CDR3 nucleotides: TGCGCCAGCAGCCAAGGTCGCCAGGAGCAGTACTTC. As protein: CASSQGRQEQYF.

This chain connects TRBV30 to TRBJ2-5; 11 bases are a match to TRBD2. Looked up from germline, CDR1 is GTSNPN and CDR2 is SVGIG (reference sequence). V lost 0 bases, J lost 9 bases, and 9 bases stayed unmatched. The CDR3 contains 15 residues. The CDR3 sequence is CAWSVTSGSRLAQYF. The CDR3 DNA is TGTGCCTGGAGTGTAACTAGCGGGAGTAGGTTGGCCCAGTACTTC.

The rearrangement joins TRBV2 to TRBJ1-1; D is undetermined. Germline loops: CDR1 SNHLY, CDR2 FYNNEI. Trimming shortened V by 6 bases and J by 7 bases, and 18 bases separated the two germline ends. The CDR3 contains 14 residues. In nucleotides, the CDR3 is TGTGCCAGCAGCGTAAGCGGAAGGCTGGGTGAAGCTTTCTTT. It codes for CASSVSGRLGEAFF.

V usage is TRBV7-2 and J usage is TRBJ2-7; D might be TRBD1 (6 bases). This CDR3 region has 15 residues. Trimming left V 2 bases short and J 1 base short, with 12 bases between. Germline V gives CDR1 SGHTA, CDR2 FQGNSA. CDR3 loop: CASSLTQGDSYEQYF. The CDR3 DNA reads as TGTGCCAGCAGCTTAACACAGGGCGATTCCTACGAGCAGTACTTC.

The V and J genes are TRBV28 and TRBJ1-4; D remains ambiguous. This CDR3 is built from 12 residues. V was pared by 8 bases and J by 11 bases, with 15 bases between. Germline values: CDR1 MDHEN, CDR2 SYDVKM. CDR3 DNA: TGTGCCAGCTCCTGGTCTCAGGATAAACTGTTTTTT. Translated: CASSWSQDKLFF.

The rearrangement links TRBV29-1 to TRBJ2-3; TRBD1 matches at 8 bases. Germline lookup yields CDR1 SQVTM and CDR2 ANQGSEA. Trimming removed 3 bases from V and 8 bases from J; junction bases left unmatched: 16. CDR3 length equals 16 residues. CDR3 bases: TGCAGCGTTGATAAGGGGAGGCAGGGGGCGCAGGTTACGCAGTATTTT. Amino acid sequence: CSVDKGRQGAQVTQYF.

The chain links TRBV28 to TRBJ1-1, with D unresolved. Trimming removed 0 bases from V and 1 base from J, with 9 bases in between. Germline V gives CDR1 MDHEN, CDR2 SYDVKM. The CDR3 loop spans 15 amino acids. The CDR3 sequence is CASSLWGRGNTEAFF. Written as DNA, the CDR3 is TGTGCCAGCAGTTTATGGGGGAGAGGGAACACTGAAGCTTTCTTT. The full variable domain, with the rest looked up from reference TRBV28 and TRBJ1-1, is DVKVTQSSRYLVKRTGEKVFLECVQDMDHENMFWYRQDPGLGLRLIYFSYDVKMKEKGDIPEGYSVSREKKERFSLILESASTNQTSMYLCASSLWGRGNTEAFFGQGTRLTVV.

The V gene is TRBV7-9, the J gene TRBJ1-2; 9 nucleotides match TRBD1. This CDR3 is built from 13 residues. Per the germline V gene, CDR1 is SEHNR and CDR2 is FQNEAQ (reference sequence). V shed 6 bases, J shed 7 bases, and the junction held 6 bases outside the gene matches. Here the CDR3 DNA reads TGTGCCAGCAGGGGGACAGGGCGTGCTGGCTACACCTTC. It is translated as CASRGTGRAGYTF.

Comments on this clone: A much larger clonotype is one base distant, so this may be a read error. The rearrangement joins TRBV2 to TRBJ2-6, with D unresolved. Germline CDR1 SNHLY, CDR2 FYNNEI. V was clipped by 0 bases and J by 0 bases, with 3 bases between them. This CDR3 has 15 amino acids. CDR3 coding DNA: TGTGCCAGCAGTGAAGCCAGCTCTGGGGCCAACGTCCTGACTTTC. It is translated as CASSEASSGANVLTF.